What follows describes a single T cell receptor (beta chain). The specificity of this receptor is unknown. No per-base quality is available; no much larger clone lies one base away. This sample was included in a study of cytomegalovirus exposure and HLA in healthy donors (dated by TCRdb to about 2017). A note on the overall study: In an earlier analysis of 550 to 750 of the donors, roughly 300 Gb of sequence data and 117 million unique TCR beta sequences from 150 million to 200 million T cells were reported. About 330 gigabases of sequencing data and approximately 91 million unique TCR sequences made up an early release that covered fewer than 650 HLA-typed donors. The genetic ancestry cluster associated with self-reported Caucasian donors included 81% of the 398 genotyped donors. The study was designed to test whether signatures of past pathogen exposure could be identified by cataloging public T cell receptors. Using immunosequencing, the study profiled T cell repertoires from about 620 subjects and related those repertoires to cytomegalovirus serostatus. A separate validation cohort of roughly 130 different subjects was used in addition to the roughly 700-subject first cohort. The study combined high-throughput TCR immunosequencing, statistical association of individual TCRs with disease status, and machine learning to predict cytomegalovirus infection status. In a later analysis, previously published TCR beta repertoires from 600 to 850 donors were re-analyzed and high-resolution HLA genotyping was added so that TCR occurrence patterns could be studied. Rather than drawing on any new phenotypic data, the later analysis identified candidate immune exposures from TCR beta sequences and the way those sequences occurred across donors. An earlier analysis of 587 of the donors used high-throughput TCR beta sequencing to judge whether each TCR beta V gene segment behaved as functional or pseudogenic. Donor age, sex, ethnicity and CMV serostatus were compiled alongside the repertoire data. In a later genetic analysis, genome-wide SNP genotypes for about 55% of the roughly 670 donors were used, and that subset was treated as a discovery cohort. Every discovery cohort repertoire had been produced on one sequencing platform. HLA typing included class I and class II loci at four-digit resolution. The number of donors typed differed by locus, with roughly 620-640 for A, B, C, DRB1 and DQB1, more than 500 for DQA1, 606 for DPA1, and approximately 470 for DPB1. Because of strong linkage in the cohort, roughly five DR-DQ haplotypes were treated as single units for association and clustering. Among 398 genotyped donors of the cohort, an average of around 220,000 unique TCR beta nucleotide sequences was sequenced per donor, of which 15% to 20% were non-productive. What the work shows at the level of the full study, not this receptor alone: The sequencing pipeline was judged likely to have produced a cluster of highly shared sequence variants as a technical artifact. An earlier analysis of approximately 500 of the donors showed that most TCR beta V segments appeared in productive rearrangements either about 90% or about 30% of the time, which broadly matched IMGT annotations. Because HLA typing was unavailable for some donors at each locus, only the typed subset was used in association tests. A later genetic analysis associated a missense DCLRE1C variant with V-gene and J-gene trimming of TCR beta chains, and an independent cohort replicated the association. Most TCR sequences were observed very rarely across donors, whereas some public TCRs were present in many individuals. In a later analysis, some 17,000 TCR beta sequences were associated with specific HLA alleles at a false discovery rate of 0.05. Because counts were too low, roughly 17 rarely observed V segments, including chromosome 9 orphons, were left out of the earlier analysis of some 640 of the donors. CMV serostatus was the only immune exposure information available for the cohort. When HLA alleles, especially DR and DQ, strongly co-occurred, attributing TCR associations to individual alleles was difficult. The classifier was reported to diagnose cytomegalovirus status with high specificity and sensitivity in both the original and validation cohorts. A later genetic analysis reported fewer N-insertions in productive TCRs among donors in an Asian-associated ancestry cluster than the approximately 700-donor mean. Correlated functional status among segregating V segments might reflect linkage disequilibrium, but an unknown experimental factor could not be ruled out. In the study, approximately 150 TCR beta chains were listed as associated with cytomegalovirus. This cohort had only TCR beta chains sequenced, and the lack of alpha or paired-chain data limited which features could be detected. Roughly uniform sequencing depth across donors was assumed in presence/absence analyses, although this assumption may not hold. A later analysis found that most CMV-associated TCR beta chains appeared HLA-restricted, with HLA associations seemingly driven largely by CMV exposure. A later analysis reported that several top co-occurrence clusters appeared linked to parvovirus B19, influenza, CMV and Epstein-Barr virus. A further reported finding was that TCR beta sequences accurately predicted the HLA-A and HLA-B alleles for most subjects in the first cohort. A later analysis found that TCR association rates varied across HLA loci, with DRB1 alleles showing the most associated TCRs and HLA-C alleles the fewest. Some IMGT-functional V segments, including TRBV6-2 and TRBV6-3, could not be told apart with the 87-base-pair reads, so those segments were excluded. A later analysis found that HLA-associated TCR beta chains were more clonally expanded and had lower generation probabilities than equally common non-associated chains. The authors suggested that the approach could potentially be generalized to other disease states and immunological phenotypes. A few of the identified cytomegalovirus-associated TCR beta chains were confirmed in vitro to be specific for cytomegalovirus antigens.

V is trimmed back by 5 bases and J by 7 bases, and the junction contains 10 bases that no gene match accounts for. The germline V gene yields SGHTA for CDR1 and FQGNSA for CDR2. From the cysteine up to the phenylalanine, the CDR3 has a length of 15 residues. Only the CDR3 DNA stays, 45 bases, in frame from base 1. Library method: the immunoSEQ multiplex PCR assay. The multiplex PCR relied on a mix of 60 forward primers for TCR Vbeta segments and 13 reverse primers for TCR Jbeta segments. A multiplex PCR assay on genomic DNA amplified the CDR3 region of rearranged TCR beta genes. The Illumina HiSeq System was used to sequence the amplified TCR beta libraries as 87-base-pair reads. Regarding the original processing steps: Across the 700 or so repertoires, a later analysis counted around 80 million unique TCR beta chains, around 11 million of which were shared by at least two donors. Raw reads were error-corrected and collapsed into unique sequences with a nearest-neighbor algorithm that merged closely related sequences to remove PCR and sequencing errors. V, D and J gene segments were assigned by aligning CDR3 sequences to IMGT reference sequences. For a sequence to be retained, at least a six-nucleotide match to both a V gene segment and a J gene segment was required. Rearrangements were called productive when the CDR3 lacked stop codons and stayed in frame with V and J; all others were non-productive. Following IMGT convention, CDR3 was defined as the stretch from the second conserved V-encoded cysteine up to the conserved J-encoded phenylalanine. The earlier analysis of a few hundred of the donors excluded any sequence lacking an unambiguous match to a single V gene segment. In an earlier analysis of approximately 560 of the donors, a V segment was called functional when productive rearrangements were above 56.7%, and segregating when the standard deviation between donors exceeded 5%. A statistical classification framework was built for diagnosing cytomegalovirus status from the catalog of TCR beta chain sequences. V and J gene assignment, in a later analysis, came from comparing TCR nucleotide sequences with IMGT/GENE-DB human TR gene sequences. Using the TCRdist pipeline, a later analysis assigned CDR3 sequences along with most-parsimonious VDJ recombination scenarios. In a later analysis, every TCR beta chain was defined by the combination of its CDR3 amino acid sequence and its V-gene family, and reads without a unique V-gene family were dropped. To address suspected cross-contamination and a sequencing artifact, a later analysis removed around 600 highly shared, low-generation-probability nucleotide sequences. A later analysis calculated a clonal expansion index for each public chain from normalized within-repertoire ranks of inferred template counts. In a later analysis, generation probabilities were computed with a VDJ recombination model fitted to out-of-frame rearrangements, and the resulting probabilities were checked against IGoR. In a later analysis, hypergeometric tests were used to score TCR-TCR, TCR-HLA and TCR-CMV co-occurrence, with a repertoire-size bias correction applied to TCR pairs. To estimate false discovery rates, a later analysis permuted the HLA or CMV assignments 20 times. In a later analysis, co-occurring TCRs were grouped using DBSCAN, with TCRdist sequence similarity added in when clustering inside HLA-allele-positive subsets. Co-occurrence clustering excluded repertoires with fewer than 30,000 or more than 120,000 public chains, plus five with anomalous nucleotide sharing. The table was pulled from immuneACCESS by TCRdb, which kept in-frame rearrangements only. Such tables lose some clones; where checked, under half of the loss comes from unresolved V genes, and the rest has no known cause. V and J calls and clone size come straight from that table; D and trimming were deduced from the DNA. For this sample the table gives about 180,000 clones, of which approximately 84% were detected only once. 0.35% to 0.45% of the sample is taken by the ten largest.

In total, more than 500 healthy bone marrow donors made up the cohort. All cohort members were sampled while nominally healthy, although unrecorded immune exposures were likely present. The donor was CMV seronegative and belonged to the group of 352 seronegative cohort members. Each donor provided a peripheral blood sample, and peripheral blood mononuclear cells were used for TCR beta sequencing. The Qiagen DNeasy Blood Extraction Kit was used to extract genomic DNA from the blood cell samples. The source of this sequence is a boy younger than 10 in good health and CMV-seronegative. The sample was PBMCs. Recombination joined TRBV7-2 with TRBJ2-3, and 9 bases in between align with TRBD2. The CDR3 protein sequence reads: CASSPIAGDPHTQYF. The sequenced DNA: TGTGCCAGCAGCCCTATAGCGGGAGATCCCCATACGCAGTATTTT. Where the CDR3 stops, the reference TRBV7-2 and TRBJ2-3 genes take over; the full variable domain is GAGVSQSPSNKVTEKGKDVELRCDPISGHTALYWYRQSLGQGLEFLIYFQGNSAPDKSGLPSDRFSAERTGGSVSTLTIQRTQQEDSAVYLCASSPIAGDPHTQYFGPGTRLTVL.